This passage covers 15 T cell receptor beta chains from one sample sequenced in a study of T cells in Graves' hyperthyroidism and ophthalmopathy. Amplification targeted TCR beta CDR3 regions from RNA transcripts. TCR CDR3 regions were first amplified by RT-PCR with HTBI primers. TCRdb reprocessed the multiplex PCR reads via MiXCR and lists one record per CDR3 protein. The table shows fewer than 450,000 distinct CDR3 sequences, with about 18% occurring only once. The sequencing input was blood. These receptor sequences come from a woman aged 25-40 years with Graves' hyperthyroidism that later progressed to Graves' ophthalmopathy.

This clonotype was observed a handful of times. V usage is TRBV19 and J usage is TRBJ2-2; D is uncertain. There are 14 residues in the CDR3. Germline V gene lookup returns CDR1 LNHDA and CDR2 SQIVND (reference sequence). The V end was cut by 3 bases, the J end by 5 bases, with 10 bases between. The CDR3 DNA reads as TGTGCCAGTAGTATTGCTCCCCGGACCGGGGAGCTGTTTTTT. Protein product: CASSIAPRTGELFF.

This clonotype has just a few counts. This chain joins TRBV5-6 and TRBJ2-2; TRBD2 is a possible D gene (5 bases). The V end lost 1 base, the J end lost 0 bases, and 13 bases lay between the germline ends. The CDR3 covers 17 residues. CDR1 SGHDT and CDR2 YYEEEE come from the germline V gene. The CDR3 sequence is CASSLTVGKSNTGELFF. CDR3 bases: TGTGCCAGCAGCTTGACCGTCGGGAAATCGAACACCGGGGAGCTGTTTTTT.

This clonotype was found many times. The gene calls are TRBV7-2 and TRBJ2-7, with 12 bases lining up with TRBD1. The CDR3 is 14 residues long. Germline loops: CDR1 SGHTA, CDR2 FQGNSA. Germline trimming cut 5 bases from V and 9 bases from J; bases unmatched to any gene: 8. The CDR3 sequence: CASSVQGQGAVQYF. CDR3 coding DNA: TGTGCCAGCAGCGTGCAGGGACAGGGGGCCGTGCAGTACTTC.

This clonotype was observed many times. The rearrangement links TRBV5-1 to TRBJ2-3, with D maybe TRBD2 (6 bases). Between the trimmed V and J ends, which lost 1 base and 0 bases, there was a span of 15 bases. CDR1 is SGHRS, CDR2 YFSETQ, per germline. The CDR3 covers 17 residues. Here the CDR3 reads CASSLTSHVSSTDTQYF. The CDR3 DNA reads as TGCGCCAGCAGCTTGACTAGCCACGTTTCTAGCACAGATACGCAGTATTTT.

This clonotype was observed many times. The chain carries TRBV12-3 or TRBV12-4 and TRBJ2-3; 7 bases are shared with TRBD2. The CDR3 runs 15 residues. After removal of 0 bases from V and 3 bases from J, the junction contained 3 bases not matched to a gene. The CDR3 here is CASSLAGGITDTQYF. Here the CDR3 DNA reads TGTGCCAGCAGTTTAGCGGGAGGGATTACAGATACGCAGTATTTT.

The chain has TRBV30 and TRBJ2-1; 8 bases line up with TRBD2. J gave up 5 bases and V 0 bases, and 3 bases lay outside the gene matches. Germline values: CDR1 GTSNPN, CDR2 SVGIG (reference sequence). The CDR3 runs 14 residues. This CDR3 is CAWSVGLGDNEQFF. The CDR3 coding sequence is TGTGCCTGGAGTGTGGGACTAGGGGACAATGAGCAGTTCTTC.

This clonotype was detected ten times or more. V is TRBV6-1 and J is TRBJ2-1; TRBD2 matches at 7 bases. V shed 4 bases and J 3 bases; nucleotides not matched to a gene: 6. This CDR3 comprises 15 residues. Per the germline V gene, CDR1 is MNHNS and CDR2 is SASEGT. Here the CDR3 reads CASSAAGEYYNEQFF. In nucleotides, the CDR3 is TGTGCCAGCAGTGCGGCGGGAGAATACTACAATGAGCAGTTCTTC.

At least ten counts were recorded for this clonotype. The chain employs TRBV29-1 and TRBJ1-4; D gene unclear. This CDR3 has 11 residues. Germline V CDR1 and CDR2: SQVTM, ANQGSEA. V lost 4 bases and J lost 8, with 8 bases in between. The chain's CDR3 is CSVVGREKLFF. The CDR3 DNA follows: TGCAGCGTTGTGGGCCGAGAAAAACTGTTTTTT.

This chain joins TRBV2 and TRBJ2-2, with 10 bases identical to TRBD1. This CDR3 comprises 15 residues. Trimming removed 6 bases from V and 5 bases from J; junction bases left unmatched: 6. Germline CDR1 is SNHLY and CDR2 is FYNNEI. The CDR3 region has the DNA TGTGCCAGCAGCACTGACAGGGGGCGGACCGGGGAGCTGTTTTTT. Its translation is CASSTDRGRTGELFF. Full variable domain (rest looked up from reference TRBV2 and TRBJ2-2): EPEVTQTPSHQVTQMGQEVILRCVPISNHLYFYWYRQILGQKVEFLVSFYNNEISEKSEIFDDQFSVERPDGSNFTLKIRSTKLEDSAMYFCASSTDRGRTGELFFGEGSRLTVL.

The table lists this clonotype with many counts. The V gene is TRBV27, the J gene TRBJ2-3; perhaps TRBD2 as D (6 bases). Trimming left V 4 bases short and J 1 base short, with 9 bases between. Germline V gene data show CDR1 as MNHEY and CDR2 as SMNVEV (reference sequence). CDR3 length: 14 residues. For the CDR3, the DNA is TGTGCCAGCAGTTCTAGCGATCGCACAGATACGCAGTATTTT. Protein sequence: CASSSSDRTDTQYF.

There are many counts of this clonotype. The chain has TRBV28 and TRBJ1-5; D gene uncertain. Deletions cut 7 bases from V and 3 bases from J, with 13 bases between. The CDR3 totals 14 residues. The germline V gene has CDR1 MDHEN and CDR2 SYDVKM. The CDR3 reads CASTIDGINQPQHF. The CDR3 nucleotides are TGTGCCAGCACCATTGACGGAATCAATCAGCCCCAGCATTTT.

V gene TRBV29-1 combines with J gene TRBJ1-1; no firm D call. Germline-derived CDR1 and CDR2 are SQVTM and ANQGSEA. The CDR3 runs to 13 residues. Deletions cut 1 base from V and 0 bases from J, with 6 bases between. The CDR3 region has the DNA TGCAGCGTTGAAGTCGGACTGAACACTGAAGCTTTCTTT. Its protein is CSVEVGLNTEAFF.

Ten or more counts support this clonotype. This sequence joins TRBV12-3 or TRBV12-4 and TRBJ1-4; D not resolved. Trimming shortened V by 2 bases and J by 7 bases, and 11 bases separated the two germline ends. The length of the CDR3 is 14 residues. CDR3 residues: CASSLRVAGEKLFF. In DNA form, the CDR3 reads TGTGCCAGCAGTTTACGGGTAGCGGGTGAAAAACTGTTTTTT.

Worth noting for this clonotype: It may be a read error: a sequence one base away is much more abundant. The chain employs TRBV20-1 and TRBJ2-7; 12 nucleotides line up with TRBD2. CDR1 is DFQATT, CDR2 SNEGSKA, per germline (reference sequence). CDR3 length equals 17 residues. Trimming at V came to 4 bases and at J to 7 bases, leaving 17 bases not matched to a gene. Written as DNA, the CDR3 is TGCAGTGCTAACCCCCGATTGACTAGCGGGAGTGTAAATGAGCAGTACTTC. Translation: CSANPRLTSGSVNEQYF.

The chain employs TRBV2 and TRBJ1-1; 10 nucleotides line up with TRBD1. With 7 bases clipped from V and 3 bases from J, the junction kept 5 bases outside the gene matches. The CDR3 has 14 amino acids. Germline lookup yields CDR1 SNHLY and CDR2 FYNNEI. CDR3 amino acids: CASTKGTGDTEAFF. In DNA form, the CDR3 reads TGTGCCAGCACCAAAGGGACAGGGGACACTGAAGCTTTCTTT.